This T cell receptor (beta chain) stems from a study of spatial heterogeneity in lung cancer. TCRdb independently ran MiXCR on the 5' RACE reads; one entry per CDR3 protein. The repertoire holds about 15,000 distinct CDR3 sequences, with roughly 3.6% as singletons. The CDR3 totals 14 residues. Per the germline V gene, CDR1 is MNHEY and CDR2 is SVGEGT. Deletions cut 7 bases from V and 2 bases from J, with 11 bases between. Time point denoted: sample taken at primary tumor resection. From tumor, nontumor lung or frozen PBMC, whole RNA was taken unsorted for sequencing. This clonotype was seen many times. Found in a library prepared for alpha chains, this beta chain is an off-target read, and its abundance has little meaning.

The chain employs TRBV6-2 or TRBV6-3 and TRBJ2-2; D might be TRBD2 (5 bases). The TCR originated in a male donor with early-stage non-small cell lung cancer. The sample was normal lung tissue next to the tumor, taken at surgery. CDR3 amino acids: CASKGEGNTGELFF. Written as DNA, the CDR3 is TGTGCCAGCAAGGGTGAGGGAAACACCGGGGAGCTGTTTTTT.